The 3 T cell receptor beta chains given below trace back to one sample, sequenced in a study of cytomegalovirus exposure and HLA in healthy donors (dated by TCRdb to the late 2010s). The method was the immunoSEQ multiplex PCR assay. TCRdb took over this immuneACCESS table, retaining in-frame rearrangements with V and J assigned. Such tables are incomplete; in checked studies, under half of the missing clones stem from an unresolved V gene, and the remainder is unexplained. Counted in this sample were under 150,000 clones; 85% to 90% of them appeared once. The ten top clones hold roughly 9% of the sample. What was sequenced was PBMCs. These receptors were collected from a man aged 18 to 30 in good health and CMV-seropositive.

This sequence joins TRBV30 and TRBJ1-2, with D maybe TRBD1 (6 bases). This CDR3 comprises 15 residues. Germline CDR1 is GTSNPN and CDR2 is SVGIG (reference sequence). V was pared by 4 bases and J by 7 bases, with 22 bases between. The CDR3 region has the DNA TGTGCCTGGAACCCTAATGCTGGGGGCGGAGGTGGCTACACCTTC. It is translated as CAWNPNAGGGGGYTF.

V is TRBV10-1 and J is TRBJ1-1; TRBD1 matches 7 bases. Unmatched junction bases numbered 1, after V lost 6 bases and J lost 3 bases. Germline V lookup: CDR1 WNHNN, CDR2 SYGVQD (reference sequence). The CDR3 is 12 residues long. The CDR3 coding sequence is TGCGCCAGCAGCGACAGGGACACTGAAGCTTTCTTT. This encodes CASSDRDTEAFF.

The chain has TRBV7-6 and TRBJ2-1; the D gene is possibly TRBD2 (6 bases). The CDR3 has 17 residues. Trimming stripped 5 bases from V and 7 bases from J, with 24 bases between. CDR1 and CDR2 from the germline V gene are SGHVS and FNYEAQ. CDR3 nucleotides: TGTGCCAGCAGCCCCAGGGCACTAGTTAGCGGTAATAATGAGCAGTTCTTC. Amino acid sequence: CASSPRALVSGNNEQFF.